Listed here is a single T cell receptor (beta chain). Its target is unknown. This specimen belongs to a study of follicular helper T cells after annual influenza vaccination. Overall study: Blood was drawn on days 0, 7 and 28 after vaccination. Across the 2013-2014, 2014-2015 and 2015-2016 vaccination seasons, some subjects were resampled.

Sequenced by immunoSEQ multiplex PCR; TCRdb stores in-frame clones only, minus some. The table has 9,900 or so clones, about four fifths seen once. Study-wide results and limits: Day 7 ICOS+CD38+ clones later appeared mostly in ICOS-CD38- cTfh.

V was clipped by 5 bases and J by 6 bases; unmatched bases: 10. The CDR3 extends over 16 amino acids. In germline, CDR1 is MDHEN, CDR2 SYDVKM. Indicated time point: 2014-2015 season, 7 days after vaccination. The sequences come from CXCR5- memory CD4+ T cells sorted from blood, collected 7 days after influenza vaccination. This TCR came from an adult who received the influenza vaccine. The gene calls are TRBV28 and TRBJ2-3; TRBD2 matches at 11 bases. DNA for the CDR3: TGTGCCAGCAGTCCCGACACTAGCGGGGGCGGGGATACGCAGTATTTT. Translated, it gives CASSPDTSGGGDTQYF.